The present entry profiles one TCR beta chain with its context. This sample is part of a study of T cell repertoires in ileal Crohn's disease. V gave up 3 bases and J gave up 3 bases, with 15 bases separating them. The CDR3 covers 15 residues. Per germline, CDR1 SGHDT and CDR2 YYEEEE. The protocol was immunoSEQ multiplex PCR, while the TCRdb copy is restricted to in-frame clones and leaves out a portion. This sample has 6,500 or so clones; roughly 81% occur once, and the top ten carry over 8.5%. Time point given: proximal margin of the surgical specimen (macroscopically non-inflamed). Sample: ileal tissue. This sequence joins TRBV5-6 and TRBJ2-5; D possibly matches TRBD1 or TRBD2 (5 bases each). This TCR was recovered from an adult with Crohn's disease. CDR3 DNA: TGTGCCAGCAGCTATCTCGGGGCCCCTAAAGAGACCCAGTACTTC. Translation: CASSYLGAPKETQYF.